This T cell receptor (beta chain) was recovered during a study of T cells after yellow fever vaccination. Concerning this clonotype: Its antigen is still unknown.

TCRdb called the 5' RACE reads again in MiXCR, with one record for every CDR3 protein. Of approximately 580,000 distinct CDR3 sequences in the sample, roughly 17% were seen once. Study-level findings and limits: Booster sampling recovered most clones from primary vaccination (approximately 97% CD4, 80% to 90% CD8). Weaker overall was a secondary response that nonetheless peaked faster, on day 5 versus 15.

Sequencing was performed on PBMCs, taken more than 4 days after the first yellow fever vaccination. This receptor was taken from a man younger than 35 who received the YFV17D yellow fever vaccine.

Written as DNA, the CDR3 is TGCGCCAGCAGCCATTCTAATGCGGCAGGAAATCAGCCCCAGCATTTT. It specifies CASSHSNAAGNQPQHF. The V gene is TRBV4-1, the J gene TRBJ1-5, with unresolved D. The CDR3 spans 16 residues. The germline V gene has CDR1 MGHRA and CDR2 YSYEKL. Trimming stripped 3 bases from V and 4 bases from J, with 16 bases between.